Each of the 18 T cell receptor beta chains below was sequenced from the same sample in a study of identical twins. MiXCR was run by TCRdb on the 5' RACE reads, yielding one entry per CDR3 protein. The sample consists of 350,000 to 450,000 distinct CDR3 sequences, less than 20% of them appearing once. Sequenced input: naive T cells sorted from blood. These receptors were collected from a man aged 50 to 60 in good health.

V gene TRBV12-3 or TRBV12-4 combines with J gene TRBJ1-5; TRBD1 matches 8 bases. Trimming cost V 0 bases and J 2 bases; bases outside gene matches: 6. The CDR3 contains 17 residues. The CDR3 loop is CASSLAPDRGGNQPQHF. Here the CDR3 DNA reads TGTGCCAGCAGTTTAGCCCCCGACAGGGGTGGCAATCAGCCCCAGCATTTT.

The V gene is TRBV24-1, the J gene TRBJ2-7, with TRBD1 matching over 7 bases. The CDR3 is 13 amino acids. Germline V gene data show CDR1 as KGHDR and CDR2 as SFDVKD. V lost 4 bases, J lost 8 bases, and 7 bases stayed unmatched. As DNA, the CDR3 is TGTGCCACCAGTGAGGGTAGGGGGCGGCAGCAGTACTTC. Translating gives CATSEGRGRQQYF.

The chain carries TRBV25-1 and TRBJ2-5; tentative D call: TRBD1 (7 bases). The CDR3 extends over 16 amino acids. Trimming left V 1 base short and J 5 bases short, with 17 bases between. CDR1 and CDR2 from the germline V gene are MGHDK and SYGVNS. DNA for the CDR3: TGTGCCAGCAGTGAATTCGGTGGAGGGGGCTCGGAGACCCAGTACTTC. Its protein product is CASSEFGGGGSETQYF.

The chain couples TRBV10-3 to TRBJ2-3; tentatively, D is TRBD2 (7 bases). CDR1 is ENHRY, CDR2 SYGVKD, per germline. The V and J ends lost 9 bases and 5 bases respectively, with 21 bases between them. The CDR3 covers 15 residues. CDR3 residues: CAITNRGGGRDTQYF. CDR3 nucleotide sequence: TGTGCCATAACTAATCGTGGGGGGGGCAGAGATACGCAGTATTTT.

This clonotype was counted many times. The chain has TRBV10-3 and TRBJ2-1, with 7 bases aligning to TRBD2. Trimming at V came to 6 bases and at J to 9 bases, leaving 2 bases not matched to a gene. From germline, CDR1 is ENHRY and CDR2 SYGVKD. The CDR3 runs to 11 residues. The CDR3 here is CAIRGEGEQFF. The DNA for the CDR3 is TGTGCCATCAGGGGGGAGGGTGAGCAGTTCTTC.

CDR3 in amino acids: CSAIRGHSYEQYF. In nucleotides, the CDR3 is TGCAGTGCTATTCGGGGACACTCTTACGAGCAGTACTTC. The rearrangement joins TRBV20-1 to TRBJ2-7, with D possibly being TRBD1 (6 bases). The germline V and J ends were trimmed by 4 bases and 4 bases, with 14 bases remaining between them. Germline CDR1 reads DFQATT; CDR2 reads SNEGSKA (reference sequence). This CDR3 is built from 13 residues.

This clonotype was seen a few times. This chain connects TRBV20-1 to TRBJ1-5; D possibly corresponds to TRBD1 (5 bases). CDR1 and CDR2 (germline): DFQATT, SNEGSKA (reference sequence). V lost 3 bases and J 1 base, leaving 7 bases between the germline ends. The CDR3 contains 13 residues. As DNA, the CDR3 is TGCAGTGCTAGGACAGTGAGCAATCAGCCCCAGCATTTT. Encoded protein: CSARTVSNQPQHF.

This clonotype occurred a few times. This chain connects TRBV7-2 to TRBJ1-1; D call uncertain. With 2 bases removed from V and 2 bases from J, the gap between germline ends came to 12 bases. The CDR3 extends over 15 amino acids. Germline-derived CDR1 and CDR2 are SGHTA and FQGNSA. The CDR3 nucleotides are TGTGCCAGCAGCTTACGAGCGAGGGTTAACACTGAAGCTTTCTTT. Protein product: CASSLRARVNTEAFF.

CDR3 nucleotide sequence: TGTGCCAGCAGCCCTCTTGGCGGCAACTATGGCTACACCTTC. It specifies CASSPLGGNYGYTF. This chain links TRBV6-2 or TRBV6-3 with TRBJ1-2; D gene ambiguous. The CDR3 spans 14 residues. V was cut by 6 bases and J by 2 bases, with 13 bases left in between. In germline, CDR1 is MNHEY, CDR2 SVGEGT.

This clonotype was detected only a few times. J is TRBJ2-4 and V is TRBV10-3, with 10 bases aligning to TRBD2. The germline V gene encodes CDR1 ENHRY and CDR2 SYGVKD. Losses at the gene ends were 2 bases for V and 13 bases for J; bases not matched to a gene: 11. The CDR3 consists of 15 residues. The CDR3 DNA follows: TGTGCCATCAGTGAGATTAGCGGGGGGCGGGAATCACAGTACTTC. Amino acids: CAISEISGGRESQYF.

This clonotype was counted many times. The V gene is TRBV29-1, the J gene TRBJ2-7; D is unclear. V lost 4 bases and J 0 bases, leaving 7 bases between the germline ends. The V gene's germline CDR1 is SQVTM and CDR2 ANQGSEA. The CDR3 runs 12 residues. CDR3 nucleotides: TGCAGCGTTGGTGCCTACTCCTACGAGCAGTACTTC. Residues: CSVGAYSYEQYF.

The rearrangement links TRBV10-3 to TRBJ2-3; TRBD1 matches at 7 bases. The CDR3 extends over 16 amino acids. Germline CDR1 reads ENHRY; CDR2 reads SYGVKD. Trimming took 6 bases from V and 0 from J; bases not matched to a gene: 9. CDR3 in amino acids: CAIRNREGASTDTQYF. The CDR3, as DNA: TGTGCCATCAGAAATAGAGAGGGGGCTAGCACAGATACGCAGTATTTT.

This chain uses TRBV24-1 with TRBJ2-2, with D possibly TRBD1 on 6 matching bases. Germline V CDR1 and CDR2: KGHDR, SFDVKD. The V end lost 1 base, the J end lost 0 bases, and 8 bases lay between the germline ends. This CDR3 has 16 residues. The CDR3 DNA reads as TGTGCCACCAGTGATTTCAGGGGAGCGAACACCGGGGAGCTGTTTTTT. This encodes CATSDFRGANTGELFF.

This clonotype was seen repeatedly, ten times or more. The chain uses TRBV5-1 and TRBJ2-5; D may correspond to TRBD1 or TRBD2 (5 bases each). This CDR3 contains 15 residues. Trimming took off 4 bases at V and 3 bases at J, with 16 bases between the two ends. The V gene's germline CDR1 is SGHRS and CDR2 YFSETQ. The CDR3 sequence: CASSPNAGAKETQYF. CDR3 in DNA: TGCGCCAGCAGCCCCAACGCCGGGGCTAAAGAGACCCAGTACTTC.

As for this clonotype: A much larger clone lies one base from this, so it may be a read error. CDR3 nucleotide sequence: TGTGCCAGCAGCTCGGAAAAGATCCCGGGACAAGGCTACGAGCGGTACTTC. Translation: CASSSEKIPGQGYERYF. The chain recombines TRBV7-8 with TRBJ2-7; possibly TRBD1 for D (6 bases). Per the germline V gene, CDR1 is SGHVS and CDR2 is FQNEAQ. The CDR3 sequence is 17 residues long.

This clonotype was seen at least ten times. This chain uses TRBV20-1 with TRBJ2-7; tentatively, D is TRBD1 (5 bases). The CDR3 runs to 14 residues. Trimming left V 3 bases short and J 6 bases short, with 18 bases between. Per germline, CDR1 DFQATT and CDR2 SNEGSKA (reference sequence). CDR3 in amino acids: CSASLGQGFPEQYF. The CDR3 region has the DNA TGCAGTGCTAGTCTCGGCCAGGGTTTTCCCGAGCAGTACTTC.

A few counts support this clonotype. The rearrangement links TRBV7-2 to TRBJ2-1; the match to TRBD2 covers 8 bases. CDR3 size: 14 residues. Germline CDR1 SGHTA, CDR2 FQGNSA. Germline trimming cut 5 bases from V and 6 bases from J; bases unmatched to any gene: 6. CDR3 DNA sequence: TGTGCCAGCAGCCCCTGGACTAGCCCCAATGAGCAGTTCTTC. It encodes CASSPWTSPNEQFF. Supplemented by reference TRBV7-2 and TRBJ2-1, the full variable domain reads GAGVSQSPSNKVTEKGKDVELRCDPISGHTALYWYRQSLGQGLEFLIYFQGNSAPDKSGLPSDRFSAERTGGSVSTLTIQRTQQEDSAVYLCASSPWTSPNEQFFGPGTRLTVL.

This clonotype was counted between two and nine times. This chain links TRBV20-1 with TRBJ1-5; 8 bases fit TRBD1. Trimming cost V 6 bases and J 3 bases; bases outside gene matches: 10. The CDR3 contains 15 residues. Germline CDR1 reads DFQATT; CDR2 reads SNEGSKA (reference sequence). The CDR3 DNA reads as TGCAGTGCCCCCAGTCGGACAGGGCTCAATCAGCCCCAGCATTTT. Protein sequence: CSAPSRTGLNQPQHF.